This T cell receptor beta chain was sequenced during a study of brain T cells in children with intractable seizures. Repertoires were generated with immunoSEQ multiplex PCR, while TCRdb's copy carries only in-frame clones and drops some. Counted here are around 80,000 clones, about 90% occurring once; the ten biggest clones make up approximately 25%. With 6 bases removed from V and 0 bases from J, the gap between germline ends came to 9 bases. CDR1 is MNHEY, CDR2 SMNVEV, per germline (reference sequence). CDR3 size: 13 residues. The J gene is TRBJ2-7, the V gene TRBV27, with D uncertain. This sample comprised peripheral blood, obtained at surgery. This clonotype was obtained from a girl aged 2-10 years with Rasmussen encephalitis and intractable seizures. The CDR3 DNA follows: TGTGCCAGCAGCCCAGAGAGCTCCTACGAGCAGTACTTC. It is translated as CASSPESSYEQYF.